Listed below are T cell receptor beta chains from one sample, sequenced in a study of shared clonotypes between healthy human individuals. The table came from immunoSEQ multiplex PCR; TCRdb's copy has only in-frame clones and leaves some out. Among a few million clones listed, 90% to 97% were seen once. The specimen sequenced was naive CD4+ T cells sorted from blood. The receptors shown here come from a man between 18 and 29 years old in good health. The CDR3 runs from the conserved cysteine through the conserved F or W. Each record gives: V gene, CDR3 length, J gene, clone size, D gene, CDR3 DNA, CDR3 protein. D genes are given only for firm matches. Part of the rows lack a size; the others show once, few, many or a class for expanded clones.

>TRBV28|11|TRBJ2-7|.|.
TGTGCCAGCAGTTTGATGAACGAGCAGTACTTC
CASSLMNEQYF
>TRBV10-1|16|TRBJ2-7|.|.
TGCGCCAGCAGTGATAGGGCAGGGCGTAGGCCGGACGAGCAGTACTTC
CASSDRAGRRPDEQYF
>TRBV5-5|19|TRBJ1-4|.|.
TGTGCCAGCAGCTTGTTCGCAGGGGTGAATATCGCAACTAATGAAAAACTGTTTTTT
CASSLFAGVNIATNEKLFF
>TRBV5-6|16|TRBJ2-5|.|TRBD2
TGTGCCAGCAGCTTGTTGGCTAGCGGCAGCCAAGAGACCCAGTACTTC
CASSLLASGSQETQYF
>TRBV18|15|TRBJ1-1|.|TRBD1
TGTGCCAGCTCACCTAGGACAGGGAGGAACACTGAAGCTTTCTTT
CASSPRTGRNTEAFF
>TRBV5-1|12|TRBJ2-7|.|.
TGCGCCAGCAGCTTGGTAAGGGACGAGCAGTACTTC
CASSLVRDEQYF
>TRBV7-9|16|TRBJ1-4|once|TRBD1
TGTGCCAGCAGCCCATTGTCCGGACAGGAGCTCGGAAAACTGTTTTTT
CASSPLSGQELGKLFF
>TRBV2|13|TRBJ1-5|once|TRBD1
TGTGCCAGCAGGACAGGGGGCACTCAGCCCCAGCATTTT
CASRTGGTQPQHF
>TRBV5-4|15|TRBJ2-1|.|TRBD1
TGTGCCAGCAGCCCCCGGGACAGGGAGTACAATGAGCAATTCTTC
CASSPRDREYNEQFF
>TRBV5-1|14|TRBJ1-3|.|.
TGCGCCAGCAGCTTGGAAGGTAGCGGAAACACCATATATTTT
CASSLEGSGNTIYF
>TRBV6-5|16|TRBJ1-6|.|TRBD1
TGTGCCAGCAGTTATGGGAGGACAGGGGGAAATTCACCCCTCCACTTT
CASSYGRTGGNSPLHF
>TRBV4-1|16|TRBJ1-5|.|.
TGCGCCAGCAGCCAGGCACAGGGTTATAGCAATCAGCCCCAGCATTTT
CASSQAQGYSNQPQHF
>TRBV5-5|17|TRBJ1-4|.|.
TGTGCCAGCAGCTTCCGACAGGCGAAGGGAACTAATGAAAAACTGTTTTTT
CASSFRQAKGTNEKLFF
>TRBV9|16|TRBJ2-7|.|.
TGTGCCAGCAGCTTTCCTAACACTCTGAGTTGCTACGAGCAGTACTTC
CASSFPNTLSCYEQYF
>TRBV14|17|TRBJ1-6|.|.
TGTGCCAGCAGCCAAGCGTTGGGCAGCTCCTATAATTCACCCCTCCACTTT
CASSQALGSSYNSPLHF
>TRBV6-6|14|TRBJ2-7|.|TRBD1
TGTGCCAGCATACCCGGGACAGTGAACTACGAGCAGTACTTC
CASIPGTVNYEQYF
>TRBV6-1|15|TRBJ1-2|.|TRBD1
TGTGCCAGCAGTGAGGTGACAGGGGAAACTACTGGCTACACCTTC
CASSEVTGETTGYTF
>TRBV28|15|TRBJ2-7|.|TRBD2
TGTGCCAGCAGTTTAGAGACTAGCGGAAACTACGAGCAGTACTTC
CASSLETSGNYEQYF
>TRBV19|13|TRBJ1-3|.|.
TGTGCCAGTAGCAGAGGAGGTGGAAACACCATATATTTT
CASSRGGGNTIYF
>TRBV28|16|TRBJ2-7|.|TRBD1
TGTGCCAGCAGTTCCCCAGACAGGGGGAATACCTACGAGCAGTACTTC
CASSSPDRGNTYEQYF
>TRBV19|14|TRBJ1-6|.|.
TGTGCCAGTACCGAGGACAGCTATAATTCACCCCTCCACTTT
CASTEDSYNSPLHF
>TRBV7-8|13|TRBJ1-3|once|.
TGTGCCAGCAGCTTAGCGAAAGCGGACTCCATATATTTT
CASSLAKADSIYF
>TRBV6-1|16|TRBJ2-5|.|.
TGTGCCAGCAGTGAAGGAAGGGGGTACCGTGGGGAGACCCAGTACTTC
CASSEGRGYRGETQYF
>TRBV7-8|14|TRBJ1-2|.|TRBD1
TGTGCCAGCAGCTTAGAAGGACAGGCGAGCGGCTACACCTTC
CASSLEGQASGYTF
>TRBV6-5|15|TRBJ2-5|once|TRBD2
TGTGCCAGCAGTTACTCCCCCGGGGGAGGGGAGACCCAGTACTTC
CASSYSPGGGETQYF
>TRBV2|12|TRBJ2-3|.|.
TGTGCCAGCAAATATTTTACAGATACGCAGTATTTT
CASKYFTDTQYF
>TRBV15|15|TRBJ2-7|.|TRBD2
TGTGCCACCAGCAGAGATGGGGGGGTAATCTACGAGCAGTACTTC
CATSRDGGVIYEQYF
>TRBV19|16|TRBJ2-4|once|.
TGTGCCAGTAGTATAGGGGGAGAGGGATGGAGAAACATTCAGTACTTC
CASSIGGEGWRNIQYF
>TRBV5-1|15|TRBJ2-7|.|TRBD2
TGCGCCAGCAGCCCCTCTGCGCGGGAGGCCTACGAGCAGTACTTC
CASSPSAREAYEQYF
>TRBV6-1|15|TRBJ2-5|.|.
TGTGCCAGCAGTGAAGGAGGGCCGAGGGCGGAGACCCAGTACTTC
CASSEGGPRAETQYF
>TRBV5-1|16|TRBJ1-6|.|TRBD1
TGCGCCAGCAGCGAGGGACAGGGTGGGAATAATTCACCCCTCCACTTT
CASSEGQGGNNSPLHF
>TRBV14|10|TRBJ2-7|.|.
TGTGCCAGGAAGAGGTACGAGCAGTACTTC
CARKRYEQYF
>TRBV6-6|15|TRBJ1-2|.|.
TGTGCCAGCAGTCCTTCAGCTGGGAGATCCTATGGCTACACCTTC
CASSPSAGRSYGYTF
>TRBV27|15|TRBJ2-7|.|.
TGTGCCAGCAGTTTCTTCGCGCAGGGGTTCTCCGAGCAGTACTTC
CASSFFAQGFSEQYF
>TRBV6-5|15|TRBJ1-2|.|TRBD1
TGTGCCAGCAGTTACAGGGGCAGGGGGCTTGGTGGCTACACCTTC
CASSYRGRGLGGYTF
>TRBV7-9|17|TRBJ2-1|.|.
TGTGCCAGCAGCTCCGACGGAGAAGCGGACTCCTACAATGAGCAGTTCTTC
CASSSDGEADSYNEQFF
>TRBV2|16|TRBJ1-4|.|.
TGTGCCAGCAGTGTGGAGAGACAGACCCTTAATGAAAAACTGTTTTTT
CASSVERQTLNEKLFF
>TRBV5-6|14|TRBJ1-5|.|.
TGTGCCAGCAGCCCCTCGGACAGCAATCAGCCCCAGCATTTT
CASSPSDSNQPQHF
>TRBV18|15|TRBJ1-2|.|TRBD1
TGTGCCAGCTCCCCTTCTACACAGGGGAACTATGGCTACACCTTC
CASSPSTQGNYGYTF
>TRBV6-1|13|TRBJ1-1|.|.
TGTGCCGGGGGAAGGACAGTGAACACTGAAGCTTTCTTT
CAGGRTVNTEAFF
>TRBV30|14|TRBJ1-6|.|.
TGTGCCTGGAGTGTACAGGGTGCTAATTCACCCCTCCACTTT
CAWSVQGANSPLHF
>TRBV6-5|15|TRBJ2-2|once|TRBD2
TGTGCCACCGATCCTAGCGGGAGTAACACCGGGGAGCTGTTTTTT
CATDPSGSNTGELFF
>TRBV2|16|TRBJ2-7|.|TRBD2
TGTGCCAGCAGTGATGGTAGGCGGGGGTCCTCCTACGAGCAGTACTTC
CASSDGRRGSSYEQYF
>TRBV27|15|TRBJ2-3|once|.
TGTGCCAGCGATCCGGTTGGACATAGCACAGATACGCAGTATTTT
CASDPVGHSTDTQYF
>TRBV25-1|15|TRBJ2-7|.|TRBD2
TGTGCCAGCAGTGCGGGACTAGCGGGGTCCTACGAGCAGTACTTC
CASSAGLAGSYEQYF